This T cell receptor (beta chain) was sequenced in a study of metastatic and nonmetastatic thyroid tumors (dated by TCRdb to the early 2020s). With respect to the entire study: The researchers compared repertoires between peripheral blood samples and tumor or nodule tissue samples from patients with malignant or benign thyroid disease.

The method behind the library was PCR. TCRdb names Illumina HiSeq 4000 as the instrument used. High-throughput sequencing was used to profile the CDR3 region of the TCR beta-chain in every patient. The study's own analysis went as follows. The researchers built a classifier to tell apart papillary thyroid cancer patients with distant metastasis, based on CDR3 differences among clinicopathological groups. The Shannon index was used to measure repertoire diversity, and the Morisita-Horn index was used to measure how similar tumor and blood repertoires were. TCRdb applied fastp at Q25 and MiXCR to the public reads, then kept only in-frame beta chains. The V and J calls follow TCRdb's processing rather than the paper's. The sample table shows some 26,000 clones, and about 3.7% are seen once. The top ten constitute less than 3.5% of the sample. Overall study results and their limits: TCR beta diversity was reported as significantly higher in malignant tumors than in benign nodules, in both blood and tumor samples.

In the germline V gene, CDR1 corresponds to KGHSH and CDR2 to LQKENI. Clipping removes 0 bases from V and 6 bases from J, with 5 as the unmatched junction base count. The CDR3 spans 16 residues, from the cysteine through the phenylalanine. The kept DNA is CDR3 alone, 48 bases in frame from the first base. No treatment had been received by any patient before thyroid surgery. Patient clinical samples collected from about 2011 to 2019 were retrospectively analysed using T-cell receptor beta sequencing. The table lists this clone with many counts. Its antigen is still unknown. Qualities for individual bases were not recorded, and no much larger clone is one base off.

Source material: blood. The sequence came from a male donor with papillary thyroid cancer or a benign thyroid nodule (not recorded which). Some clones in this sample may be carry-over from other donors' samples. The rearranged chain carries TRBV18 and TRBJ2-7; TRBD2 aligns with 13 central bases. The CDR3 region: CASSPPGLAGMGEQYF. The DNA is TGTGCCAGCTCACCACCGGGACTAGCGGGAATGGGCGAGCAGTACTTC.